What follows is one T cell receptor beta chain and its context. Its binding antigen is unknown. No base quality information exists; no much larger clone differs at one position. CDR1 and CDR2 were assigned from the germline V gene as MNHEY and SVGAGI. From the cysteine up to the phenylalanine, the CDR3 has a length of 13 residues. Of all the DNA, just the CDR3 is kept, 39 bases in frame from base 1. The junction shows trimming of 2 bases on V and 6 bases on J, plus 8 bases between the germline ends. This sample is part of a study of shared clonotypes between healthy human individuals (dated by TCRdb to 2020 to 2021). About the full investigation: The cohort included three men and a couple of women between 18 and 49 years of age. For each donor, CD4 naive and CD4 memory were each run on three plates, CD8 naive on two plates, and CD8 memory on one plate. Blood TCR repertoires of five healthy adults were deeply sequenced to estimate repertoire size and the extent of clonotype sharing between individuals. Each donor's leukapheresis produced roughly between about 0.9 and 9.5 billion PBMCs. Different laboratories and diverse techniques were used to prepare libraries and sequence TCR repertoires, to increase sequencing depth and limit assay-specific biases.

TCR CDR3 regions were amplified from genomic DNA by multiplex PCR using the deep immunoSEQ assay. Extracted genomic DNA from each cell subset was distributed evenly across all wells of several immunoSEQ 96-well plates, and each plate was treated as a replicate. For sorted subsets, 200 to 250 ng of genomic DNA, equivalent to around 29,000 T cell genomes, went into each replicate PCR. Purified libraries were quantified with a Qubit 3.0 fluorometer, sized on a Bioanalyzer 2100, and re-quantified with the KAPA Library Quantification kit. Every immunoSEQ 96-well plate was sequenced on a separate single-read 150-cycle Illumina NextSeq 550 flow cell. The study's processing was this. Because only junctional sequences without quality scores were contained in the immunoSEQ output, filtering matching that applied to full-length reads could not be performed. To assign V/J genes and CDR3, sequences were annotated using PyIR, a Python wrapper for IgBLAST v1.9, with IMGT germline references. Reads with weak V/J assignments (E-value above 1e-6), missing CDR3, stop codons, out-of-frame junctions, or ambiguous translated residues were removed. V3J clonotypes were defined by identical inferred V gene, J gene, and CDR3 amino acid sequence. To compute the percentage overlap between repertoires, the number of shared unique clonotypes was divided by the size of the smaller repertoire. Repertoire richness was assessed with RTK rarefaction, the Chao1 estimator, and Recon v2.1 estimates of unobserved clonotypes. OLGA was used to compute generation probabilities for all TCRbeta clonotypes that the gDNA method yielded from a handful of donors. What TCRdb holds here is the immuneACCESS table cut down to in-frame rearrangements. Part of the clones is not present; checked against another copy, under half of the missing clones reflect an unresolved V gene, and the others are unexplained. The DNA gave D and trimming, while V, J and clone size come from that table. The sample table lists 950,000 to 1,300,000 clones, more than 60% of them with a count of one. The biggest ten clones account for around 1.5% of the sample.

The donors were healthy, HIV-negative adults who had no recently reported acute infections or vaccinations. Every donor was a Caucasian adult living in Nashville, Tennessee, USA. CD4+ T cells were enriched through magnetic negative selection, after which naive cells were positively selected on CD45RA and the remaining negative fraction served as the memory subset. Blood was collected by leukapheresis, and PBMCs were isolated by Ficoll-Histopaque density gradient centrifugation and then cryopreserved in liquid nitrogen vapor phase. Purity and quantity of every magnetically sorted T cell population were checked by analytical flow cytometry. From each sorted fraction, genomic DNA was isolated and quantified by UV absorbance on a Nanodrop 2000c. The paper's findings and limits, for the study overall: Pairwise subsampling led to the expectation that sequencing depth would affect the degree of clonotype sharing among donors. Incomplete sequencing was indicated by rarefaction of sorted-subset datasets, despite the large sequencing depth. Sampling was restricted to blood, and TCR repertoires in tissues likely differ from the TCR repertoires found in blood. Compared with non-shared clonotypes, clonotypes shared by all four sorted-subset donors had higher generation probabilities. Naive subsets generally had larger estimated clonotype richness than memory subsets. Because the study included only a small number of donors, the genetic and exposure-history diversity represented was limited. Across four donors, roughly 5.1% of naive CD4, approximately 3.6% of naive CD8, about 2.3% of memory CD4, and roughly 0.4% of memory CD8 clonotypes were shared.

This TCR was recovered from a man aged 18 to 35 in good health. The sample taken for sequencing was memory CD4+ T cells sorted from blood. The sample's cell subset or site label, decoded: CD45RA-negative fraction. The sequence links TRBV6-5 to TRBJ2-4, with an unclear D gene assignment. The CDR3: CASSYREANIQYF. The sequence in DNA is TGTGCCAGCAGTTACAGGGAAGCAAACATTCAGTACTTC.